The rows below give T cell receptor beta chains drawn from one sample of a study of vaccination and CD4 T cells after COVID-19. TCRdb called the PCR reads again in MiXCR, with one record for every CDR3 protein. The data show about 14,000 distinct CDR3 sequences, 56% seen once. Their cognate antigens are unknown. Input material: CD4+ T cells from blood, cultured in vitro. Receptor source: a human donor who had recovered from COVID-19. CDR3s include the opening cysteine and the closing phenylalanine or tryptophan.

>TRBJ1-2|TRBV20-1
CSAQRGLRGYTF
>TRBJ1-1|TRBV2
CASSVAGDSGTEAFF
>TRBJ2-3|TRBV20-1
CSARDSPRWVNTQYF
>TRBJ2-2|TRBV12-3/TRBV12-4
CASKASGRTGELFF
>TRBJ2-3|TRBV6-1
CASWAGTSGDTDTQYF
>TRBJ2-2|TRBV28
CASSSGTGDTGELFF
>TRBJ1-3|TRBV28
CASTLVRPGNTIYF
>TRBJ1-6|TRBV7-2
CASSASSLYNSPLHF
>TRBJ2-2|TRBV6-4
CASSDVSTGELFF
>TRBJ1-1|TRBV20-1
CSARDLAGGDTEAFF
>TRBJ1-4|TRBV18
CASSPLTGSNEKLFF
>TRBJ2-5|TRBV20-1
CSARAAVGYQETQYF
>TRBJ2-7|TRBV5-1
CASSLKGERSYEQYF